One and the same sample provided the 27 T cell receptor beta chains below, sequenced in a study of T cells expressing NK-cell markers. TCRdb reprocessed the 5' RACE reads, keeping one entry per CDR3 protein, no DNA. The sample shows about 380,000 distinct CDR3 sequences, and around 5.3% sits with its ten largest clones. Input material: blood T cells: a sorted CD56 or NKG2C T cell subset, CD4+ or CD8+ T cells, or bulk PBMC T cells (not recorded which). All receptors come from a man aged 18 to 69 in good health.

The chain uses TRBV7-6 and TRBJ2-3; TCRdb outputs TRBD2, but without DNA this stays unchecked. This CDR3 comprises 16 residues. Germline CDR1 is SGHVS and CDR2 is FNYEAQ. CDR3 loop: CASSLGTSGGKDTQYF.

The CDR3 loop is CASGRLAAIRLHQETQYF. The chain recombines TRBV12-5 with TRBJ2-5; the TCRdb D gene call, TRBD2, has no DNA to confirm it. The CDR3 runs 18 residues. The germline gives CDR1 LGHNT, CDR2 FRNRAP.

This chain joins TRBV2 and TRBJ1-2. Germline V gene sequence: CDR1 SNHLY, CDR2 FYNNEI. The CDR3 runs to 15 residues. The CDR3 region is CASIRWQLDSYGYTF.

This chain uses TRBV19 with TRBJ2-1; TCRdb outputs TRBD1, but without DNA this stays unchecked. Germline CDR1 and CDR2: LNHDA and SQIVND (reference sequence). The CDR3 is made up of 16 amino acids. CDR3 in amino acids: CASSPQTGGQYNEQFF.

This chain connects TRBV9 to TRBJ2-1; TCRdb picks TRBD2, but there is no DNA to check that call. There are 15 residues in the CDR3. CDR1 and CDR2 (germline): SGDLS, YYNGEE. The CDR3 region is CASSVSAPGLDEQFF.

The chain combines TRBV27 with TRBJ1-6; there is no DNA to check the TCRdb D call of TRBD1. CDR3 length: 13 residues. Looked up from germline, CDR1 is MNHEY and CDR2 is SMNVEV (reference sequence). The CDR3 loop reads CASSRQGSSPLHF.

V and J are TRBV2 and TRBJ2-5. CDR3 length: 13 amino acids. In germline, CDR1 is SNHLY, CDR2 FYNNEI. CDR3 in amino acids: CASSAGLQETQYF. Looking up the rest from reference TRBV2 and TRBJ2-5 gives the full variable domain: EPEVTQTPSHQVTQMGQEVILRCVPISNHLYFYWYRQILGQKVEFLVSFYNNEISEKSEIFDDQFSVERPDGSNFTLKIRSTKLEDSAMYFCASSAGLQETQYFGPGTRLLVL.

The chain joins TRBV21-1 to TRBJ2-7; TCRdb selects TRBD1, and the lack of DNA leaves this call unchecked. TRBV21-1 counts as a pseudogene. There are 14 residues in the CDR3. CDR3 amino acids: CASSKVGTNYEQYF.

This chain connects TRBV6-1 to TRBJ1-4. There are 15 residues in the CDR3. The germline gives CDR1 MNHNS, CDR2 SASEGT. The CDR3 spells CASSESKKTNEKLFF.

The rearrangement joins TRBV7-9 to TRBJ2-7; TCRdb returns TRBD1, unconfirmable since there is no DNA. The germline V gene has CDR1 SEHNR and CDR2 FQNEAQ (reference sequence). This CDR3 is built from 14 residues. CDR3 region: CASSLDVGGYEQYF.

J is TRBJ1-1 and V is TRBV19; TCRdb reports TRBD1, a call that lacks DNA to check it against. The germline gives CDR1 LNHDA, CDR2 SQIVND (reference sequence). This CDR3 contains 15 residues. CDR3 loop: CASSLTPDKATEAFF.

This chain joins TRBV5-4 and TRBJ2-5; TCRdb outputs TRBD2, but without DNA this stays unchecked. The CDR3 covers 15 residues. Germline values: CDR1 SGHNT, CDR2 YYREEE (reference sequence). The CDR3 protein is CASSGTSGLQETQYF.

This chain's CDR3 is CASSLARQGKETQYF. The chain employs TRBV11-1 and TRBJ2-5; the TCRdb D gene call, TRBD1, has no DNA to confirm it. This CDR3 contains 15 residues. Per germline, CDR1 SGHAT and CDR2 FQDESV (reference sequence).

V usage is TRBV7-2 and J usage is TRBJ1-4. The CDR3 totals 15 residues. CDR1 is SGHTA and CDR2 is FQGNSA in the germline V gene. The chain's CDR3 is CASSLAPSSNEKLFF.

This chain links TRBV12-3 or TRBV12-4 with TRBJ1-6. This CDR3 has 13 amino acids. The CDR3 sequence: CASSSREDSPLHF.

V usage is TRBV20-1 and J usage is TRBJ2-7; there is no DNA to check the TCRdb D call of TRBD2. Germline values: CDR1 DFQATT, CDR2 SNEGSKA (reference sequence). There are 15 residues in the CDR3. This chain's CDR3 is CSARDGTSASVEQYF.

This rearrangement joins TRBV5-1 to TRBJ2-2; TCRdb reports TRBD1, a call that lacks DNA to check it against. The CDR3 is 16 residues long. Germline CDR1 is SGHRS and CDR2 is YFSETQ. The CDR3 loop reads CASSLATGGITGELFF.

The chain employs TRBV3-1 and TRBJ2-7; TCRdb selects TRBD1, and the lack of DNA leaves this call unchecked. Germline assignment: CDR1 LGHDT and CDR2 YNNKEL (reference sequence). The CDR3 spans 17 residues. CDR3: CASSQARSLTGGYEQYF.

The J gene is TRBJ1-1, the V gene TRBV7-9; without DNA, the TCRdb call of TRBD1 cannot be checked. This CDR3 region has 15 residues. Germline V gene lookup returns CDR1 SEHNR and CDR2 FQNEAQ (reference sequence). The chain's CDR3 is CASSLARTGSTEAFF.

The chain recombines TRBV12-3 or TRBV12-4 with TRBJ1-5; the TCRdb D gene call, TRBD1, has no DNA to confirm it. The CDR3 has 13 amino acids. CDR3 sequence reads: CASSPGGDQPQHF.

The rearrangement joins TRBV6-1 to TRBJ2-5; TCRdb indicates TRBD1, and absent DNA this call remains unverified. Per germline, CDR1 MNHNS and CDR2 SASEGT. This CDR3 contains 14 residues. CDR3 in amino acids: CASSERTGHETQYF.

This chain links TRBV3-1 with TRBJ2-5; the D gene TCRdb calls, TRBD1, cannot be checked with no DNA. The CDR3 consists of 15 residues. CDR1 and CDR2 (germline): LGHDT, YNNKEL (reference sequence). The CDR3 is CASSRRDSAWETQYF.

This chain joins TRBV7-6 and TRBJ2-7; TCRdb calls TRBD1, which cannot be checked without DNA. This CDR3 spans 15 amino acids. The germline gives CDR1 SGHVS, CDR2 FNYEAQ. The CDR3 reads CASSHTGTGSYEQYF. The full variable domain, rest sourced from reference TRBV7-6 and TRBJ2-7, is GAGVSQSPRYKVTKRGQDVALRCDPISGHVSLYWYRQALGQGPEFLTYFNYEAQQDKSGLPNDRFSAERPEGSISTLTIQRTEQRDSAMYRCASSHTGTGSYEQYFGPGTRLTVT.

The chain employs TRBV27 and TRBJ1-4; TCRdb's D call, TRBD1, is unchecked because there is no DNA. The V gene's germline CDR1 is MNHEY and CDR2 SMNVEV (reference sequence). CDR3 length: 15 residues. CDR3 loop: CASSPGTYTNEKLFF. Supplemented by reference TRBV27 and TRBJ1-4, the full variable domain reads EAQVTQNPRYLITVTGKKLTVTCSQNMNHEYMSWYRQDPGLGLRQIYYSMNVEVTDKGDVPEGYKVSRKEKRNFPLILESPSPNQTSLYFCASSPGTYTNEKLFFGSGTQLSVL.

The rearrangement joins TRBV11-2 to TRBJ2-5; the D call from TCRdb, TRBD2, cannot be confirmed without DNA. The CDR3 loop spans 15 amino acids. Germline-derived CDR1 and CDR2 are SGHAT and FQNNGV. The CDR3 is CASSLVAGSVETQYF.

The chain is built from TRBV20-1 and TRBJ1-1; TCRdb names TRBD1, which stays unverified in the absence of DNA. CDR3 size: 14 residues. The germline V gene has CDR1 DFQATT and CDR2 SNEGSKA (reference sequence). The CDR3 region is CSAGDRAGNTEAFF.

The rearrangement uses TRBV6-1 and TRBJ2-3. Looked up from germline, CDR1 is MNHNS and CDR2 is SASEGT. CDR3 length equals 15 residues. CDR3 residues: CASSPTARGTDTQYF.